The rows below give T cell receptor beta chains drawn from one sample of a study of PD-1 blockade in mismatch repair-deficient tumors. Sequenced by immunoSEQ multiplex PCR; TCRdb stores in-frame clones only, minus some. There are tens of thousands of clones in the sample; around 89% occur only once, and roughly 14% lies in the top ten. The sequenced sample was peripheral blood, obtained 52 weeks after starting pembrolizumab. The receptors were gathered from an adult with mismatch repair-deficient cancer. Both conserved end residues are part of each CDR3. Fields, in order: J gene, V gene, CDR3 protein.

j_call: TRBJ1-4
v_call: TRBV11-2
cdr3_aa: CASSLDPGGKKLFF

j_call: TRBJ2-7
v_call: TRBV30
cdr3_aa: CAWRARNEQYF

j_call: TRBJ2-7
v_call: TRBV28
cdr3_aa: CASSRAGFYEQYF

j_call: TRBJ2-5
v_call: TRBV18
cdr3_aa: CASSPDVGSTGETQYF

j_call: TRBJ2-7
v_call: TRBV4-1
cdr3_aa: CASSQEQGPEQYF

j_call: TRBJ2-3
v_call: TRBV7-9
cdr3_aa: CASSLSRRYEGTDTQYF

j_call: TRBJ2-2
v_call: TRBV28
cdr3_aa: CASSDPSGGYTGELFF

j_call: TRBJ2-3
v_call: TRBV7-9
cdr3_aa: CASTWGVAGADTQYF

j_call: TRBJ1-4
v_call: TRBV25-1
cdr3_aa: CASSESGHDSHKLFF

j_call: TRBJ2-3
v_call: TRBV6-4
cdr3_aa: CASSDYEGDTQYF

j_call: TRBJ2-5
v_call: TRBV11-2
cdr3_aa: CASSLTGRLQETQYF

j_call: TRBJ2-7
v_call: TRBV6-1
cdr3_aa: CASRDPGLNYEQYF

j_call: TRBJ1-3
v_call: TRBV5-1
cdr3_aa: CASSPDGGSGNTIYF

j_call: TRBJ2-7
v_call: TRBV29-1
cdr3_aa: CSVEGRDSYEQYF

j_call: TRBJ2-5
v_call: TRBV2
cdr3_aa: CASGGTSGGVWETQYF

j_call: TRBJ2-5
v_call: TRBV6-5
cdr3_aa: CASSYGTSEVETQYF

j_call: TRBJ2-7
v_call: TRBV21-1
cdr3_aa: CASSIGTSGSSYEQYF

j_call: TRBJ2-7
v_call: TRBV19
cdr3_aa: CASGTGAYEQYF

j_call: TRBJ2-7
v_call: TRBV4-1
cdr3_aa: CASSQRLGTEYSYEQYF

j_call: TRBJ2-7
v_call: TRBV9
cdr3_aa: CASSPGTVPYEQYF